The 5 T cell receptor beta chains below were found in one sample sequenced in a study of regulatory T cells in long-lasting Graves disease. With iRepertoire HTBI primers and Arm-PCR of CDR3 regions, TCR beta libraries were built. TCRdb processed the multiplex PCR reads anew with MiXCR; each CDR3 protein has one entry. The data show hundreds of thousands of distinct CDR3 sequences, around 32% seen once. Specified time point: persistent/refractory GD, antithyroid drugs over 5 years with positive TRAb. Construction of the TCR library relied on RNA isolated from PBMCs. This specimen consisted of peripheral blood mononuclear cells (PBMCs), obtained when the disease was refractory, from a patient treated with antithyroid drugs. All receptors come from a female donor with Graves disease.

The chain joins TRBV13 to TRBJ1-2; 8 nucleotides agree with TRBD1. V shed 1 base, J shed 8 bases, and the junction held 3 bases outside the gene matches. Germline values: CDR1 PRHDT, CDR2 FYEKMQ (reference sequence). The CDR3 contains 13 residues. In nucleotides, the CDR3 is TGTGCCAGCAGCTTAGATACAGGGGGAGGCTACACCTTC. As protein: CASSLDTGGGYTF.

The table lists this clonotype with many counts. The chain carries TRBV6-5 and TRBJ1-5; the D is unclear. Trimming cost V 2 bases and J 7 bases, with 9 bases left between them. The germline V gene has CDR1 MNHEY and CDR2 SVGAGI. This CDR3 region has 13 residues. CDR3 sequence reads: CASSYAVDQPQHF. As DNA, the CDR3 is TGTGCCAGCAGTTACGCAGTGGACCAGCCCCAGCATTTT.

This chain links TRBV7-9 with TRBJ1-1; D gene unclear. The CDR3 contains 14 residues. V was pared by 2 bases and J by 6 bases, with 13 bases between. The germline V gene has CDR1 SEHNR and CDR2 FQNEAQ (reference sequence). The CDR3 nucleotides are TGTGCCAGCAGCTTAATCGGAGGGATAGCTGAAGCTTTCTTT. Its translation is CASSLIGGIAEAFF.

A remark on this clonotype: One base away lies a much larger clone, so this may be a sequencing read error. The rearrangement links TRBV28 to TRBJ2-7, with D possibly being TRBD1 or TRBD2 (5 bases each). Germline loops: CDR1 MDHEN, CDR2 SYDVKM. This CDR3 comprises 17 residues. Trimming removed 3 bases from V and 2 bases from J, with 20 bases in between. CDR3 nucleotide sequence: TGTGCCAGCAGTTTCCTCGTGGACGGGGTGGGGCCCTACGAGCAGTACTTC. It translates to CASSFLVDGVGPYEQYF.

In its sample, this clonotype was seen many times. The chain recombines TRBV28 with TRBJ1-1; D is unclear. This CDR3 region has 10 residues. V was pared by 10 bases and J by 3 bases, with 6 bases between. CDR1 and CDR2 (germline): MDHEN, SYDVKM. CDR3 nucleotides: TGTGCCACCGTATACACTGAAGCTTTCTTT. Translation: CATVYTEAFF. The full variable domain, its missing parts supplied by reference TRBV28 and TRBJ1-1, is DVKVTQSSRYLVKRTGEKVFLECVQDMDHENMFWYRQDPGLGLRLIYFSYDVKMKEKGDIPEGYSVSREKKERFSLILESASTNQTSMYLCATVYTEAFFGQGTRLTVV.